What follows are 27 T cell receptor beta chains derived from one specimen sequenced in a study of blood T cells in healthy people across ages. Primers used in a second PCR of roughly 7 to 11 cycles were a sample-barcoded 5' primer and a J-beta primer mix. TCRdb reprocessed the 5' RACE reads via MiXCR and lists one record per CDR3 protein. The table has 630,000 or so distinct CDR3 sequences, approximately 30% seen once. Source material: blood. The receptor source for this set is a woman at least 80 years old in good health.

V usage is TRBV20-1 and J usage is TRBJ2-5, with 7 bases fitting TRBD2. CDR1 DFQATT and CDR2 SNEGSKA come from the germline V gene (reference sequence). Losses at the gene ends were 5 bases for V and 5 bases for J; bases not matched to a gene: 14. The length of the CDR3 is 15 residues. CDR3 loop: CSAASLRLAGETQYF. For the CDR3, the DNA is TGCAGTGCTGCCTCCCTCCGACTAGCTGGGGAGACCCAGTACTTC.

This clonotype was seen only a few times. A much bigger clone sits one base away, suggesting this may be a read error. The chain couples TRBV20-1 to TRBJ1-2; no clear D. CDR3 size: 12 residues. From germline, CDR1 is DFQATT and CDR2 SNEGSKA (reference sequence). CDR3 sequence: CRAPLLTLNYTF. The CDR3 nucleotides read TGCAGGGCCCCTTTACTGACCTTGAACTACACCTTC.

This clonotype was recorded at least ten times. V gene TRBV5-1 combines with J gene TRBJ2-7; TRBD2 matches at 15 bases. The CDR3 sequence is 18 residues long. The ends lost 3 bases at V and 0 bases at J; junction bases unmatched: 7. CDR1 is SGHRS, CDR2 YFSETQ, per germline. CDR3 sequence reads: CASSSGLAGGPISYEQYF. The DNA of the CDR3 is TGCGCCAGCAGCTCGGGACTAGCGGGGGGTCCTATCTCCTACGAGCAGTACTTC.

Points on this clonotype: This may be a read error, as it is one base from a much larger clone. The J gene is TRBJ1-2, the V gene TRBV20-1; D gene uncertain. Germline V gene lookup returns CDR1 DFQATT and CDR2 SNEGSKA (reference sequence). V shed 0 bases and J shed 12 bases, with 14 bases lying between them. The CDR3 has 12 residues. CDR3 DNA sequence: TGCAGTGCTAGAGATCCGAGGGTAGGCCACACCTTC. This translates into CSARDPRVGHTF.

V usage is TRBV7-9 and J usage is TRBJ1-1; D unclear. V shed 5 bases and J shed 0 bases, with 7 bases lying between them. The germline CDR1 and CDR2 sequences are SEHNR and FQNEAQ (reference sequence). The CDR3 spans 13 residues. The CDR3 loop reads CASSITLNTEAFF. The CDR3 bases are TGTGCCAGCAGCATCACCTTGAACACTGAAGCTTTCTTT.

This clonotype was seen more than once but under ten times. The genes are TRBV3-1 and TRBJ1-1, with no clear D. This CDR3 is built from 14 residues. V was clipped by 9 bases and J by 3 bases, with 17 bases between them. The germline CDR1 and CDR2 sequences are LGHDT and YNNKEL (reference sequence). CDR3 sequence (DNA): TGTGCCAGTACGTTATGGGGTTGGGACACTGAAGCTTTCTTT. This gives the protein CASTLWGWDTEAFF.

CDR3 nucleotides: TGCAGTGCTAGACCCTTAGACAGGACAGCTAACTATGGCTACACCTTC. This sequence encodes CSARPLDRTANYGYTF. The V gene is TRBV20-1, the J gene TRBJ1-2, with D perhaps matching TRBD1 (6 bases). The CDR3 totals 16 residues. Trimming cost V 2 bases and J 0 bases, with 16 bases left between them. Germline CDR1 and CDR2: DFQATT and SNEGSKA (reference sequence).

The chain carries TRBV20-1 and TRBJ2-5, with D unclear. This CDR3 region has 10 residues. The germline CDR1 and CDR2 sequences are DFQATT and SNEGSKA (reference sequence). V was clipped by 6 bases and J by 7 bases, with 9 bases between them. CDR3 sequence reads: CSAARVTQYF. The CDR3 region has the DNA TGCAGTGCAGCTCGGGTGACCCAGTACTTC.

The chain joins TRBV6-2 or TRBV6-3 to TRBJ2-3, with 9 bases fitting TRBD2. Germline-derived CDR1 and CDR2 are MNHEY and SVGEGT. Trimming took 3 bases from V and 4 from J; bases not matched to a gene: 5. This CDR3 contains 15 residues. CDR3 residues: CASSYRVAGADTQYF. Here the CDR3 DNA reads TGTGCCAGCAGTTATAGAGTAGCGGGGGCAGATACGCAGTATTTT.

This clonotype was counted only a few times. The rearrangement links TRBV5-6 to TRBJ2-1; D tentatively fits TRBD1 or TRBD2 (6 bases each). This CDR3 spans 15 amino acids. CDR1 SGHDT and CDR2 YYEEEE come from the germline V gene. Trimming removed 5 bases at V and 7 bases at J, with 19 bases between. This CDR3 is CASRNGGSFRNEQFF. CDR3 bases: TGTGCCAGCAGGAACGGGGGCTCTTTTCGGAATGAGCAGTTCTTC.

As to this clonotype: It may be a read error: a sequence one base away is much more abundant. The CDR3, as DNA: TGTGCCACCAGTGCGGGGGGCAGCCACAATGAGCAGTACTTC. This gives the protein CATSAGGSHNEQYF. V gene TRBV24-1 combines with J gene TRBJ2-7; possible D gene TRBD2, 7 bases. The ends were cut back, 5 bases at V and 7 bases at J, with 17 bases in the middle. CDR3 size: 14 residues. Looked up from germline, CDR1 is KGHDR and CDR2 is SFDVKD.

This clonotype occurred a few times. Given a much more abundant clone one base away, this may be a read error. The rearrangement joins TRBV29-1 to TRBJ2-7; possibly TRBD1 or TRBD2 for D (5 bases each). The CDR3 runs to 17 residues. Trimming stripped 3 bases from V and 7 bases from J, with 28 bases between. Germline CDR1 and CDR2: SQVTM and ANQGSEA. The CDR3 sequence is CSVDSSTGRSGYNEQYF. The CDR3 region has the DNA TGCAGCGTTGATTCCAGCACGGGGCGCAGTGGTTACAATGAGCAGTACTTC.

This clonotype has a count of ten or more. A much bigger clone sits one base away, suggesting this may be a read error. The genes are TRBV11-2 and TRBJ2-7, with no clear D. CDR1 SGHAT and CDR2 FQNNGV come from the germline V gene. With 5 bases removed from V and 2 bases from J, the gap between germline ends came to 16 bases. The CDR3 length is 15 residues. CDR3 nucleotide sequence: TGTGCCAGCAGCCCCCGGCGGCCCGATACCTACGAGCAGTACTTC. Its protein product is CASSPRRPDTYEQYF.

For this clonotype: It may be a read error: a sequence one base away is much more abundant. The chain carries TRBV6-5 and TRBJ1-2, with TRBD1 matching over 7 bases. Germline V gives CDR1 MNHEY, CDR2 SVGAGI. There are 16 residues in the CDR3. CDR3 DNA sequence: TGTGTCAGCAGGGGGACAGCCCTGGGGGGGAACTATGGCTACACCTTC. Protein product: CVSRGTALGGNYGYTF.

Note on this clonotype: Being one base from a much bigger clone, this may be a read error. This chain links TRBV7-9 with TRBJ1-2; perhaps TRBD1 as D (5 bases). The V gene's germline CDR1 is SEHNR and CDR2 FQNEAQ (reference sequence). The CDR3 is 11 amino acids. The CDR3 DNA sequence: TGTTCCAGCAGCGAGGGGTGGGGCTACACCTTC. Its protein is CSSSEGWGYTF.

This clonotype was recorded at least ten times. The chain recombines TRBV5-1 with TRBJ2-7, with no clear D. Germline-derived CDR1 and CDR2 are SGHRS and YFSETQ. This CDR3 spans 13 amino acids. V gave up 2 bases and J gave up 7 bases, with 13 bases separating them. The CDR3 is CASSLPSSQEQYF. The CDR3 DNA sequence: TGCGCCAGCAGCTTACCGTCCTCCCAGGAGCAGTACTTC.

This clonotype was recorded many times. This chain links TRBV7-8 with TRBJ2-7; unclear D gene. Trimming removed 5 bases at V and 2 bases at J, with 13 bases between. This CDR3 spans 14 amino acids. Germline-derived CDR1 and CDR2 are SGHVS and FQNEAQ. CDR3 in DNA: TGTGCCAGCAGCCCCAGGACGGTAACCTACGAGCAGTACTTC. Protein sequence: CASSPRTVTYEQYF.

This clonotype was recorded once. A junction boundary mismatches the germline segment, possibly from a read error. The V call is TRBV9, the J call TRBJ2-7, with D uncertain. Per the germline V gene, CDR1 is SGDLS and CDR2 is YYNGEE. This CDR3 is 16 amino acids long. The CDR3 region has the DNA TGTGCCAACAGCGTAGCTACGGACCCTCGTCCTGGTGAGCAGTACTTC. Amino acid sequence: CANSVATDPRPGEQYF.

Only a few counts were recorded for this clonotype. The genes are TRBV29-1 and TRBJ2-1, with 8 bases lining up with TRBD2. Trimming removed 5 bases from V and 6 bases from J; junction bases left unmatched: 9. CDR3 length: 14 residues. Germline CDR1 and CDR2: SQVTM and ANQGSEA. The CDR3 DNA sequence: TGCAGCGTTACGGGACTAGAGGGGCTCAATGAGCAGTTCTTC. Amino acid sequence: CSVTGLEGLNEQFF.

This clonotype was seen only once. A junction boundary mismatches the germline segment, possibly from a read error. The chain uses TRBV28 and TRBJ1-5; TRBD1 is a possible D gene (5 bases). The CDR3 has 13 amino acids. Per germline, CDR1 MDHEN and CDR2 SYDVKM. The chain's CDR3 is CANSLEGNQPQHF. In nucleotides, the CDR3 is TGTGCCAACAGTTTAGAGGGGAATCAGCCCCAGCATTTT.

This clonotype has only a few counts. V is TRBV10-3 and J is TRBJ1-1, with D perhaps TRBD1 (6 bases). Between the trimmed V and J ends, which lost 10 bases and 1 base, there was a span of 16 bases. Germline V CDR1 and CDR2: ENHRY, SYGVKD. This CDR3 has 14 amino acids. Written as DNA, the CDR3 is TGTGCCACCTACCGGGACAATGGGAACACTGAAGCTTTCTTT. Residues: CATYRDNGNTEAFF.

The chain combines TRBV4-2 with TRBJ2-5; D may be TRBD2 (5 bases). Matching the DNA end better, TRBJ2-7 makes the J call doubtful. Germline V gene lookup returns CDR1 LGHNA and CDR2 YNFKEQ. CDR3 size: 15 residues. In nucleotides, the CDR3 is TGTGCCAGCAGCCCGGAGGTGGGCGTAATATACGAGCAGTACTTC. Translating it yields CASSPEVGVIYEQYF.

As to this clonotype: The junction and the germline gene differ at one end; a read error may be behind it. The genes are TRBV4-1 and TRBJ2-2, with D possibly TRBD1 on 6 matching bases. The CDR3 covers 14 residues. CDR1 MGHRA and CDR2 YSYEKL come from the germline V gene. The DNA of the CDR3 is TGCGCCGGCAGCCGACAGGAGAACACCGGGGAGCTGTTTTTT. It yields the protein CAGSRQENTGELFF.

This clonotype came up many times. This sequence joins TRBV5-1 and TRBJ2-7; 11 nucleotides agree with TRBD1. Germline V gene data show CDR1 as SGHRS and CDR2 as YFSETQ. V lost 4 bases to trimming and J lost 4 bases; unmatched junction nucleotides: 7. The CDR3 totals 15 residues. For the CDR3, the DNA is TGCGCCAGCAGCAGGAGGACAGGGGGCTCTTACGAGCAGTACTTC. Protein: CASSRRTGGSYEQYF. The full variable domain, with the rest looked up from reference TRBV5-1 and TRBJ2-7, is KAGVTQTPRYLIKTRGQQVTLSCSPISGHRSVSWYQQTPGQGLQFLFEYFSETQRNKGNFPGRFSGRQFSNSRSEMNVSTLELGDSALYLCASSRRTGGSYEQYFGPGTRLTVT.

This clonotype occurred many times. The chain combines TRBV5-1 with TRBJ2-3; D is perhaps TRBD1 (6 bases). Trimming shortened V by 4 bases and J by 2 bases, and 11 bases separated the two germline ends. Germline CDR1 reads SGHRS; CDR2 reads YFSETQ. The CDR3 covers 14 residues. CDR3 sequence (DNA): TGCGCCAGCAGCGGGGGCCATGTCACAGATACGCAGTATTTT. This codes for CASSGGHVTDTQYF.

The gene calls are TRBV5-1 and TRBJ1-2; TRBD1 aligns across 7 bases. This CDR3 is 15 amino acids long. Germline CDR1 SGHRS, CDR2 YFSETQ. V trimming: 3 bases; J trimming: 6 bases; junction bases outside the gene matches: 11. The CDR3, as DNA: TGCGCCAGCAGCTCTACAGGGGCGGGGGTAGATGGCTACACCTTC. It yields the protein CASSSTGAGVDGYTF.

This clonotype was observed at least ten times. V and J are TRBV5-1 and TRBJ1-2, with TRBD1 matching over 8 bases. V shed 1 base, J shed 7 bases, and the junction held 9 bases outside the gene matches. The CDR3 contains 15 residues. The germline V gene has CDR1 SGHRS and CDR2 YFSETQ. The CDR3 DNA follows: TGCGCCAGCAGCTTGAAGGGAGGACAGGGCGGTGGCTACACCTTC. It specifies CASSLKGGQGGGYTF.